This TCR beta chain was identified in a study of cytomegalovirus exposure and HLA in healthy donors. The PCR contained 60 Vbeta and 13 Jbeta primers. Sequenced by immunoSEQ multiplex PCR; TCRdb stores in-frame clones only, minus some. The table for this sample gives 110,000 to 150,000 clones. What was sequenced was PBMCs. This receptor was taken from a man aged 35 to 55 in good health and CMV-seronegative.

The CDR3 is CASSLDWLTQTQYF. CDR3 coding DNA: TGTGCCAGCAGCCTCGACTGGCTGACTCAGACCCAGTACTTC. The chain joins TRBV7-2 to TRBJ2-5; D unresolved. V was cut by 5 bases and J by 6 bases, with 16 bases left in between. The CDR3 is 14 amino acids. Germline V lookup: CDR1 SGHTA, CDR2 FQGNSA.